This T cell receptor (beta chain) was sequenced for a study of T cells in Graves' hyperthyroidism and ophthalmopathy. As for the study in general: Before treatment of any kind, peripheral blood was taken at initial diagnosis.

Findings of the study overall: The model identified upcoming ophthalmopathy a median approximately six months ahead of onset. Ophthalmopathy could be told apart from stable hyperthyroidism with a 13 V-J model. Most clonotypes that expanded in the thyroid above 0.001 also showed up in blood.

The investigators amplified TCR beta CDR3 regions from RNA transcripts. Carried out on the TCR CDR3, a first-round RT-PCR used the HTBI primer set. TCRdb reprocessed the multiplex PCR reads with MiXCR, giving one entry per CDR3 protein. The table shows around 420,000 distinct CDR3 sequences, with about a sixth occurring only once. On this clonotype itself: Its specificity is not known.

The source material was blood. The origin of this receptor is a young woman with Graves' hyperthyroidism.

The CDR3 nucleotides are TGTGCCAGCAGTTCACAGGGCTCTGGAAACACCATATATTTT. Amino acids: CASSSQGSGNTIYF. The chain couples TRBV28 to TRBJ1-3, with D perhaps matching TRBD1 (6 bases). The CDR3 is 14 amino acids. Germline CDR1 reads MDHEN; CDR2 reads SYDVKM. The V and J ends lost 4 bases and 0 bases respectively, with 7 bases between them.